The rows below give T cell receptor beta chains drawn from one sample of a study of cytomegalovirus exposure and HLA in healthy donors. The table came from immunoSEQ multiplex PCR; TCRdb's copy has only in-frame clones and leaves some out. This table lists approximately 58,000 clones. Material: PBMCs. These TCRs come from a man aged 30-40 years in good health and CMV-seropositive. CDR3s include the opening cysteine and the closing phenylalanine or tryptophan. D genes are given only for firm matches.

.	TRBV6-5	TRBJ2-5	TGTGCCACTAACCGACCAGGGCAGGAGACCCAGTACTTC	CATNRPGQETQYF
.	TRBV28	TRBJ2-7	TGTGCCAGCAGTTTGTACCGTAGCTCCTACGAGCAGTACTTC	CASSLYRSSYEQYF
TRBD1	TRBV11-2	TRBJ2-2	TGTGCCAGCAGCTTAGAGCTAAAAAGAGGGGGCACGGGAACCGGGGAGCTGTTTTTT	CASSLELKRGGTGTGELFF
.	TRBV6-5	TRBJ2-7	TGTGCCAGCAGTTACGCAGTCAGAGGTTACGAGCAGTACTTC	CASSYAVRGYEQYF
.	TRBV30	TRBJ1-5	TGTGCCTGGAGTGTATCAGGGAATCAGCCCCAGCATTTT	CAWSVSGNQPQHF
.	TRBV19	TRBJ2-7	TGTGCCAGTAGTCCGGTTGGAGGGGGCGGCGAGCAGTACTTC	CASSPVGGGGEQYF
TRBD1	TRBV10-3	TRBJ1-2	TGTGCCATCAGTGGGGGGACAGGGGACTATGGCTACACCTTC	CAISGGTGDYGYTF
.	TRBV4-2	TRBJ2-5	TGTGCCAGCAGCCAGAAAATAGGGGAAGAGACCCAGTACTTC	CASSQKIGEETQYF
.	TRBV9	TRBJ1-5	TGTGCCAGCAGCGTAGGGTCCGCGAGCAATCAGCCCCAGCATTTT	CASSVGSASNQPQHF
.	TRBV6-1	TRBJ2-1	TGTGCCAGCAGGGCGGGACCCAACTCCTACAATGAGCAGTTCTTC	CASRAGPNSYNEQFF
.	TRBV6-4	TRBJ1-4	TGTGCCAGCAGTGCCCCGACACCCGCAACTAATGAAAAACTGTTTTTT	CASSAPTPATNEKLFF